Below, 17 T cell receptor beta chains from the same sample are listed, as sequenced in a study of CD8 T cells in Susac syndrome. RNA totalling roughly 0.5 to 1 ug underwent reverse transcription with random hexamers. TCRdb re-analysed the immunoSEQ multiplex PCR reads in MiXCR, keeping a single row per CDR3 protein. The table has tens of thousands of distinct CDR3 sequences, around 93% seen once. Sample: CD4+ T cells from PBMCs. The receptors here all came from a human donor with Susac syndrome.

The chain couples TRBV25-1 to TRBJ2-7; 9 bases match TRBD1. This CDR3 spans 15 amino acids. Germline lookup yields CDR1 MGHDK and CDR2 SYGVNS. The V gene end was trimmed by 1 base and the J gene end by 5 bases; junction bases not matched to a gene: 6. In nucleotides, the CDR3 is TGTGCCAGCAGTGAATCTGGGACAGGGTTCCACGAGCAGTACTTC. Translating gives CASSESGTGFHEQYF.

The chain recombines TRBV12-5 with TRBJ1-5; D remains ambiguous. Germline V CDR1 and CDR2: LGHNT, FRNRAP. The CDR3 has 11 amino acids. V lost 2 bases to trimming and J lost 10 bases, with 6 bases between them. CDR3 DNA: TGTGCTAGTGGTTTGTCTGAACCCCAGCATTTT. It translates to CASGLSEPQHF.

The chain combines TRBV7-3 with TRBJ2-1; 9 positions agree with TRBD1. The trim removed 6 bases at V and 6 bases at J, leaving 6 bases unmatched. This CDR3 region has 14 residues. Germline V CDR1 and CDR2: SGHTA, FQGTGA. CDR3 in amino acids: CASRAGTGSNEQFF. The CDR3 DNA is TGTGCCAGCAGGGCCGGGACAGGGAGCAATGAGCAGTTCTTC.

V is TRBV19 and J is TRBJ2-3; a possible D gene is TRBD2 (5 bases). Between the trimmed V and J ends, which lost 5 bases and 6 bases, there was a span of 12 bases. Germline CDR1 reads LNHDA; CDR2 reads SQIVND (reference sequence). This CDR3 has 13 amino acids. CDR3 in amino acids: CASSQDAGDTQYF. Here the CDR3 DNA reads TGTGCCAGTAGTCAGGACGCGGGCGATACGCAGTATTTT.

This clonotype has just one count. The chain carries TRBV18 and TRBJ2-2; D remains unclear. Germline V gives CDR1 KGHSH, CDR2 LQKENI. The germline V and J ends were trimmed by 2 bases and 7 bases, with 2 bases remaining between them. CDR3 size: 11 residues. The CDR3, as DNA: TGTGCCAGCTCACCAGACGGGGAGCTGTTTTTT. It codes for CASSPDGELFF.

V gene TRBV6-2 or TRBV6-3 combines with J gene TRBJ1-5; D remains unclear. Germline CDR1 is MNHEY and CDR2 is SVGEGT. V lost 2 bases and J lost 2, with 10 bases in between. This CDR3 comprises 15 residues. The CDR3 coding sequence is TGTGCCAGCAGTTACGGTGGGTCGGGCAATCAGCCCCAGCATTTT. Translated: CASSYGGSGNQPQHF.

This clonotype has only a few counts. The chain carries TRBV3-1 and TRBJ2-7; D is unclear. CDR3 length: 14 amino acids. CDR1 is LGHDT and CDR2 is YNNKEL in the germline V gene (reference sequence). V was pared by 0 bases and J by 4 bases, with 10 bases between. The CDR3 reads CASSQDPTLYEQYF. The CDR3 coding sequence is TGTGCCAGCAGCCAAGACCCGACACTATACGAGCAGTACTTC.

The J gene is TRBJ2-5, the V gene TRBV4-1; TRBD2 aligns across 12 bases. This CDR3 region has 16 residues. The junction had 4 bases not matched to a gene; V was cut back by 0 bases and J by 5 bases. CDR1 MGHRA and CDR2 YSYEKL come from the germline V gene. The CDR3 region has the DNA TGCGCCAGCAGCCAAGATGGGACTAGCGGGTGGGAGACCCAGTACTTC. Translated, it gives CASSQDGTSGWETQYF.

The chain couples TRBV2 to TRBJ2-6, with a tentative D call TRBD2 (6 bases). CDR1 is SNHLY, CDR2 FYNNEI, per germline. CDR3 length equals 14 residues. Trimming pared 6 bases from V and 4 bases from J, leaving 10 bases between. CDR3 DNA: TGTGCCAGCAGCAGGGAGGCGGGGGCCAACGTCCTGACTTTC. As protein: CASSREAGANVLTF.

The chain couples TRBV5-1 to TRBJ1-4; 7 bases agree with TRBD1. The CDR3 runs to 14 residues. V gave up 3 bases and J gave up 8 bases; unmatched junction bases: 7. Looked up from germline, CDR1 is SGHRS and CDR2 is YFSETQ. CDR3 nucleotide sequence: TGCGCCAGCAGCTCCTCAGGGGGAGGCGAAAAACTGTTTTTT. It codes for CASSSSGGGEKLFF.

The J gene is TRBJ1-1, the V gene TRBV7-3, with no clear D. The CDR3 has 15 amino acids. Looked up from germline, CDR1 is SGHTA and CDR2 is FQGTGA. V lost 5 bases to trimming and J lost 0 bases, with 13 bases between them. CDR3 amino acids: CASSGLLGVNTEAFF. The CDR3, as DNA: TGTGCCAGCAGCGGCTTGTTAGGAGTGAACACTGAAGCTTTCTTT.

The chain couples TRBV6-5 to TRBJ2-2; 8 bases match TRBD1. The trim removed 6 bases at V and 4 bases at J, leaving 4 bases unmatched. This CDR3 has 14 residues. Germline V gives CDR1 MNHEY, CDR2 SVGAGI. The CDR3 DNA follows: TGTGCCAGCAGATCGGACAGGGCCACCGGGGAGCTGTTTTTT. It encodes CASRSDRATGELFF.

The V gene is TRBV29-1, the J gene TRBJ1-5; D perhaps matches TRBD1 (5 bases). This CDR3 is 14 amino acids long. Germline values: CDR1 SQVTM, CDR2 ANQGSEA. The V gene lost 4 bases and the J gene lost 0 bases, with 10 bases spanning the gap. The CDR3 DNA sequence: TGCAGCGTTGTGGGGGAAAATAGCAATCAGCCCCAGCATTTT. Protein sequence: CSVVGENSNQPQHF. Based on the CDR3 plus reference TRBV29-1 and TRBJ1-5, the full variable domain is SAVISQKPSRDICQRGTSLTIQCQVDSQVTMMFWYRQQPGQSLTLIATANQGSEATYESGFVIDKFPISRPNLTFSTLTVSNMSPEDSSIYLCSVVGENSNQPQHFGDGTRLSIL.

The chain recombines TRBV5-4 with TRBJ1-1; D remains unclear. The CDR3 is 14 residues long. The V gene's germline CDR1 is SGHNT and CDR2 YYREEE (reference sequence). Trimming pared 0 bases from V and 1 base from J, leaving 7 bases between. CDR3 residues: CASSLASGNTEAFF. The CDR3 DNA follows: TGTGCCAGCAGCTTGGCCAGTGGGAACACTGAAGCTTTCTTT.

V is TRBV7-2 and J is TRBJ2-3, with 12 nucleotides matching TRBD2. With 4 bases clipped from V and 9 bases from J, the junction kept 2 bases outside the gene matches. Germline V gene lookup returns CDR1 SGHTA and CDR2 FQGNSA. CDR3 length equals 13 residues. The CDR3 DNA reads TGTGCCAGCAGCTCAGGACTAGCGGGGACGCAGTATTTT. Its translation: CASSSGLAGTQYF. The entire variable domain, with the rest obtained from reference TRBV7-2 and TRBJ2-3, is as follows: GAGVSQSPSNKVTEKGKDVELRCDPISGHTALYWYRQSLGQGLEFLIYFQGNSAPDKSGLPSDRFSAERTGGSVSTLTIQRTQQEDSAVYLCASSSGLAGTQYFGPGTRLTVL.

The J gene is TRBJ2-2, the V gene TRBV7-2, with D hard to call. This CDR3 contains 17 residues. Germline V gene data show CDR1 as SGHTA and CDR2 as FQGNSA. V was shortened by 5 bases and J by 3 bases, with 19 bases between the two germline ends. The chain's CDR3 is CASSPQVWQVDTGELFF. For the CDR3, the DNA is TGTGCCAGCAGCCCTCAAGTTTGGCAGGTCGACACCGGGGAGCTGTTTTTT.

The gene calls are TRBV12-5 and TRBJ2-3, with a tentative D call TRBD2 (5 bases). With 5 bases removed from V and 6 bases from J, the gap between germline ends came to 9 bases. There are 12 residues in the CDR3. The germline gives CDR1 LGHNT, CDR2 FRNRAP. This chain's CDR3 is CASGPPGDTQYF. The CDR3 DNA sequence: TGTGCTAGTGGTCCCCCGGGGGATACGCAGTATTTT.